This T cell receptor (beta chain) derives from a study of human CD8 memory T cell subsets. In germline, CDR1 is LNHNV, CDR2 YYDKDF (reference sequence). The CDR3 is made up of 15 amino acids. A UMI-labeled 5' RACE approach was the method that produced the TCR beta libraries. TCRdb re-called the 5' RACE reads and gives one entry per CDR3 protein, without DNA. The specimen's table records about 17,000 distinct CDR3 sequences. The sample comprised CD8+ stem-like memory T cells (TSCM and TCM) sorted from PBMCs. Subset indicated: stem-like memory CD8 T cells (TSTEM), CCR7+ PD-1- TIGIT-. This clonotype was sampled from a human donor in good health. V usage is TRBV15 and J usage is TRBJ2-1. CDR3 region: CATSRARRLYNEQFF. The whole variable domain, remainder taken from reference TRBV15 and TRBJ2-1, is DAMVIQNPRYQVTQFGKPVTLSCSQTLNHNVMYWYQQKSSQAPKLLFHYYDKDFNNEADTPDNFQSRRPNTSFCFLDIRSPGLGDTAMYLCATSRARRLYNEQFFGPGTRLTVL.